The sequence of this T cell receptor beta chain was determined in a study of blood T cells in healthy people across ages. General observations from the study: Unsorted PBMCs prevented conclusive naive versus antigen-experienced comparison. Older age went with lower TCR beta diversity per million T cells, in a roughly linear way.

Of note for this clonotype: Antigen specificity is unknown.

The CDR3 covers 16 residues. The V segment lost 1 base and the J segment 6 bases; nucleotides outside the gene matches: 9. The germline CDR1 and CDR2 sequences are SEHNR and FQNEAQ (reference sequence). A J-beta primer mix and a sample-barcoded 5' primer were used in a second PCR of about 7 to 12 cycles. TCRdb analysed the 5' RACE reads with MiXCR anew, one entry per CDR3 protein. Among about 1.4 million distinct CDR3 sequences, approximately 63% were seen once, and the ten largest hold about 6.3%. The sequence came from a young man in good health. This chain connects TRBV7-9 to TRBJ2-7; 10 nucleotides agree with TRBD2. What was sequenced was blood. The CDR3 loop reads CASSLGPVGTSAEQYF. The CDR3 DNA is TGTGCCAGCAGCTTAGGCCCCGTTGGGACTAGCGCCGAGCAGTACTTC. The whole variable domain, filled in from reference TRBV7-9 and TRBJ2-7, reads DTGVSQNPRHKITKRGQNVTFRCDPISEHNRLYWYRQTLGQGPEFLTYFQNEAQLEKSRLLSDRFSAERPKGSFSTLEIQRTEQGDSAMYLCASSLGPVGTSAEQYFGPGTRLTVT.